The sequence of this T cell receptor beta chain was determined in a study of cytomegalovirus exposure and HLA in healthy donors. Regarding this clone: The antigen is not known. Additional DNA sequences in this sample encode the identical CDR3.

CDR1 SGHDN and CDR2 FVKESK come from the germline V gene. With 4 bases removed from V and 8 bases from J, the gap between germline ends came to 17 bases. The CDR3 is 14 amino acids. Broader study findings: CMV serostatus was the sole immune exposure information available. Rates of TCR association differed by HLA locus in a later analysis, with DRB1 highest and HLA-C lowest. Previous analysis showed most TCR beta V segments were productive about 87% or about 30% of the time. Through in vitro validation, three CMV-associated chains were shown to be specific for CMV antigens.

In the PCR, 60 Vbeta and 13 Jbeta primers were used. Using immunoSEQ multiplex PCR, the repertoire was profiled, and TCRdb retains in-frame clones only, with some absent. The sample has about 140,000 clones, approximately 82% seen once; the top ten hold roughly 3.4%. The chain joins TRBV14 to TRBJ1-2, with a possible D match to TRBD1 (5 bases). This receptor was identified in a man aged 18 to 29 in good health and CMV-seropositive. Source material: PBMCs. The CDR3 coding sequence is TGTGCCAGCAGCCCTCAGTTCAGGGTGAGAGGCTACACCTTC. It translates to CASSPQFRVRGYTF.